Shown below are 16 T cell receptor beta chains from a single sample sequenced in a study of cytomegalovirus exposure and HLA in healthy donors. Only in-frame clones appear in the TCRdb table, and some are missing; sequencing was by immunoSEQ multiplex PCR. The sample has about 130,000 clones, around 86% seen once. The sequencing input was PBMCs. These receptors were collected from a woman aged 18-29 years in good health and CMV-seronegative.

The chain is built from TRBV28 and TRBJ2-3; 8 nucleotides agree with TRBD1. Germline CDR1 and CDR2: MDHEN and SYDVKM. V lost 7 bases and J lost 3; bases outside the gene matches: 6. This CDR3 region has 14 residues. The CDR3 region has the DNA TGTGCCAGCAATCCACAGGGGGTGACAGATACGCAGTATTTT. Translated, it gives CASNPQGVTDTQYF.

The rearrangement joins TRBV18 to TRBJ2-7; 7 bases map to TRBD1. J lost 3 bases, V lost 4 bases, and 6 bases had no gene match. The CDR3 contains 14 residues. Germline V CDR1 and CDR2: KGHSH, LQKENI. Here the CDR3 DNA reads TGTGCCAGCTCACTCGGGACAGTTCTCTACGAGCAGTACTTC. Residues: CASSLGTVLYEQYF.

Of note for this clone: The junction and the germline gene differ at one end; a read error may be behind it. The chain links TRBV7-8 to TRBJ2-1, with D maybe TRBD2 (7 bases). The CDR3 is made up of 17 amino acids. Germline CDR1 is SGHVS and CDR2 is FQNEAQ. Written as DNA, the CDR3 is TGTGCCAGCAGCTCCGTACGTCAAGAGGGGGGAGGGCCAGGAAGCATCTTC. It yields the protein CASSSVRQEGGGPGSIF.

J is TRBJ2-7 and V is TRBV6-5; 12 bases agree with TRBD1. V dropped 7 bases and J dropped 4; count of bases not matched to a gene: 8. This CDR3 has 15 residues. Per germline, CDR1 MNHEY and CDR2 SVGAGI. This CDR3 is CASTKPGQGAYEQYF. CDR3 in DNA: TGTGCCAGCACCAAACCGGGACAGGGGGCGTACGAGCAGTACTTC.

This chain connects TRBV29-1 to TRBJ2-7, with D possibly TRBD2 on 6 matching bases. Trimming stripped 1 base from V and 0 bases from J, with 19 bases between. CDR1 is SQVTM and CDR2 is ANQGSEA in the germline V gene. The CDR3 runs to 17 residues. This chain's CDR3 is CSVEAPGGRRSSYEQYF. CDR3 DNA sequence: TGCAGCGTTGAAGCCCCTGGAGGGAGGCGGTCCTCCTACGAGCAGTACTTC.

The gene calls are TRBV28 and TRBJ2-7; TRBD2 matches 8 bases. The junction had 3 bases not matched to a gene; V was cut back by 2 bases and J by 6 bases. This CDR3 is 13 amino acids long. Germline CDR1 and CDR2: MDHEN and SYDVKM. The CDR3: CASSLPAGAEQYF. CDR3 sequence (DNA): TGTGCCAGCAGTTTACCAGCGGGAGCCGAGCAGTACTTC.

The rearrangement joins TRBV11-3 to TRBJ2-3; 7 bases fit TRBD2. The germline V gene has CDR1 SGHNT and CDR2 YENEEA. The CDR3 is made up of 15 amino acids. Trimming cost V 3 bases and J 5 bases; bases outside gene matches: 8. DNA for the CDR3: TGTGCCAGCAGCTTGTTGCTAGCGGTGGGAGATACGCAGTATTTT. It encodes CASSLLLAVGDTQYF.

This chain links TRBV5-1 with TRBJ2-7, with D perhaps matching TRBD1 (6 bases). Trimming stripped 0 bases from V and 0 bases from J, with 7 bases between. The CDR3 runs to 14 residues. CDR1 is SGHRS, CDR2 YFSETQ, per germline. In nucleotides, the CDR3 is TGCGCCAGCAGCTTGGGGACAGCCTCCTACGAGCAGTACTTC. Encoded protein: CASSLGTASYEQYF.

The chain joins TRBV11-3 to TRBJ2-2; 9 bases line up with TRBD2. In germline, CDR1 is SGHNT, CDR2 YENEEA. J gave up 3 bases and V 4 bases, and 6 bases lay outside the gene matches. This CDR3 is 16 amino acids long. CDR3 residues: CASSSWTSADTGELFF. In DNA form, the CDR3 reads TGTGCCAGCAGCTCTTGGACTAGCGCGGACACCGGGGAGCTGTTTTTT.

J is TRBJ2-3 and V is TRBV28, with D tentatively TRBD1 (5 bases). The CDR3 runs 14 residues. Germline V gene lookup returns CDR1 MDHEN and CDR2 SYDVKM. V dropped 5 bases and J dropped 0 bases, with 9 bases sitting between them. CDR3 protein: CASSIDSSTDTQYF. DNA for the CDR3: TGTGCCAGCAGTATTGACAGTAGCACAGATACGCAGTATTTT. Complete variable domain (other parts from reference TRBV28 and TRBJ2-3): DVKVTQSSRYLVKRTGEKVFLECVQDMDHENMFWYRQDPGLGLRLIYFSYDVKMKEKGDIPEGYSVSREKKERFSLILESASTNQTSMYLCASSIDSSTDTQYFGPGTRLTVL.

The V gene is TRBV4-1, the J gene TRBJ1-2; possibly TRBD1 for D (5 bases). Germline V gene data show CDR1 as MGHRA and CDR2 as YSYEKL. V lost 4 bases to trimming and J lost 2 bases, with 17 bases between them. The CDR3 covers 16 residues. The CDR3 loop reads CASSPGLRGDNYGYTF. The CDR3 bases are TGCGCCAGCAGCCCAGGTCTTCGGGGGGACAACTATGGCTACACCTTC.

This chain connects TRBV2 to TRBJ2-5; TRBD2 matches at 8 bases. Germline V gene lookup returns CDR1 SNHLY and CDR2 FYNNEI. The J segment lost 5 bases and the V segment lost 7 bases, leaving 6 bases of the junction unmatched. The CDR3 is made up of 13 amino acids. The CDR3, as DNA: TGTGCCAGCACCGAGCGGGAGAGGGAGACCCAGTACTTC. Protein product: CASTERERETQYF. The full variable domain, its missing parts supplied by reference TRBV2 and TRBJ2-5, is EPEVTQTPSHQVTQMGQEVILRCVPISNHLYFYWYRQILGQKVEFLVSFYNNEISEKSEIFDDQFSVERPDGSNFTLKIRSTKLEDSAMYFCASTERERETQYFGPGTRLLVL.

The genes are TRBV19 and TRBJ2-5, with 8 bases fitting TRBD2. CDR1 is LNHDA, CDR2 SQIVND, per germline (reference sequence). The CDR3 contains 15 residues. The V and J ends lost 3 bases and 2 bases, in that order; junction bases with no gene match: 5. DNA for the CDR3: TGTGCCAGTAGTATCGCGGGAGGAGGTCAAGAGACCCAGTACTTC. Its translation is CASSIAGGGQETQYF.

The chain is built from TRBV5-1 and TRBJ2-6, with a weak D call TRBD1 (5 bases). V lost 3 bases to trimming and J lost 1 base, with 8 bases between them. Germline CDR1 is SGHRS and CDR2 is YFSETQ. The CDR3 runs 15 residues. The CDR3 sequence: CASSYDSSGANVLTF. The CDR3 DNA sequence: TGCGCCAGCAGCTATGACAGTTCTGGGGCCAACGTCCTGACTTTC.

The V gene is TRBV7-9, the J gene TRBJ2-7; 7 positions agree with TRBD2. After removal of 3 bases from V and 5 bases from J, the junction contained 16 bases not matched to a gene. The germline V gene has CDR1 SEHNR and CDR2 FQNEAQ (reference sequence). This CDR3 has 17 amino acids. This CDR3 reads CASSFKGASRRGDEQYF. In nucleotides, the CDR3 is TGTGCCAGCAGCTTTAAGGGTGCATCCCGACGGGGGGACGAGCAGTACTTC. Based on the CDR3 plus reference TRBV7-9 and TRBJ2-7, the full variable domain is DTGVSQNPRHKITKRGQNVTFRCDPISEHNRLYWYRQTLGQGPEFLTYFQNEAQLEKSRLLSDRFSAERPKGSFSTLEIQRTEQGDSAMYLCASSFKGASRRGDEQYFGPGTRLTVT.

The table lists this clone with a count of one. The genes are TRBV2 and TRBJ2-2; D remains unclear. Per germline, CDR1 SNHLY and CDR2 FYNNEI. The CDR3 sequence is 16 residues long. V shed 0 bases and J shed 2 bases, with 10 bases lying between them. The CDR3 loop is CASSEARIENTGELFF. CDR3 coding DNA: TGTGCCAGCAGTGAAGCGCGTATCGAAAACACCGGGGAGCTGTTTTTT.